This T cell receptor beta chain was recorded in a study of cytomegalovirus exposure and HLA in healthy donors. CDR3 length: 14 amino acids. Trimming took 1 base from V and 15 from J; bases not matched to a gene: 9. In germline, CDR1 is MDHEN, CDR2 SYDVKM. Primers: 60 Vbeta forward and 13 Jbeta reverse. The method was immunoSEQ multiplex PCR; TCRdb's version includes in-frame clones alone and lacks a portion of them. This table holds 180,000 or so clones, 60% to 80% found once. This TCR was sampled from a man aged 50-59 years in good health and CMV-seropositive. V usage is TRBV28 and J usage is TRBJ2-1; TRBD1 matches 10 bases. Sequencing input: PBMCs. The CDR3 reads CASSLYLRDRGTFF. Written as DNA, the CDR3 is TGTGCCAGCAGTTTATACCTCCGGGACAGGGGAACGTTCTTC.